The 22 T cell receptor beta chains below come from one sample, sequenced in a study of spatial heterogeneity in lung cancer. Each CDR3 protein is one row after TCRdb ran MiXCR on the 5' RACE reads. The profile shows roughly 110,000 distinct CDR3 sequences, 10% to 11% of them singletons. As to time point: blood at routine non-recurrence follow-up after resection. This specimen was PBMCs, taken at follow-up. The receptors derive from a female donor with early-stage non-small cell lung cancer.

The chain couples TRBV29-1 to TRBJ2-3; 8 bases align to TRBD2. CDR3 length: 16 residues. Germline V gene sequence: CDR1 SQVTM, CDR2 ANQGSEA. V trimming: 5 bases; J trimming: 3 bases; junction bases outside the gene matches: 13. The CDR3 sequence is CSVLGISGRTTDTQYF. The CDR3 bases are TGCAGCGTTCTCGGTATCAGCGGGAGAACGACAGATACGCAGTATTTT.

Only a few counts were recorded for this clonotype. V usage is TRBV2 and J usage is TRBJ2-1; TRBD2 matches 13 bases. CDR1 and CDR2 from the germline V gene are SNHLY and FYNNEI. V dropped 7 bases and J dropped 6; count of bases not matched to a gene: 6. The CDR3 totals 15 residues. CDR3 sequence reads: CASTLGTSGINEQFF. In nucleotides, the CDR3 is TGTGCCAGCACCTTAGGGACTAGCGGGATCAATGAGCAGTTCTTC.

This clonotype occurred a few times. The chain couples TRBV29-1 to TRBJ1-2, with D perhaps matching TRBD1 (5 bases). Germline-derived CDR1 and CDR2 are SQVTM and ANQGSEA. The ends were cut back, 5 bases at V and 0 bases at J, with 10 bases in the middle. This CDR3 is 13 amino acids long. CDR3 bases: TGCAGCGTTCGTAAACAGGCTAACTATGGCTACACCTTC. This translates into CSVRKQANYGYTF.

The chain recombines TRBV27 with TRBJ2-3; 7 positions agree with TRBD1. Germline CDR1 reads MNHEY; CDR2 reads SMNVEV (reference sequence). This CDR3 comprises 15 residues. V lost 4 bases to trimming and J lost 6 bases; unmatched junction nucleotides: 10. The CDR3: CASSSPGQRVDTQYF. Here the CDR3 DNA reads TGTGCCAGCAGTTCACCGGGACAGAGGGTTGATACGCAGTATTTT.

This clonotype was observed a handful of times. J is TRBJ2-1 and V is TRBV5-1; 8 bases agree with TRBD2. The germline gives CDR1 SGHRS, CDR2 YFSETQ. This CDR3 is 13 amino acids long. J lost 7 bases, V lost 4 bases, and 4 bases had no gene match. The CDR3 region has the DNA TGCGCCAGCAGCAACGCGGGAGGTAATGAGCAGTTCTTC. Its protein product is CASSNAGGNEQFF.

This clonotype has only a few counts. The gene calls are TRBV18 and TRBJ2-7; 15 positions match TRBD2. Germline trimming cut 3 bases from V and 5 bases from J; bases unmatched to any gene: 5. The CDR3 length is 16 residues. Germline V gene data show CDR1 as KGHSH and CDR2 as LQKENI. The CDR3 bases are TGTGCCAGCTCACCGGGGACTAGCGGGAGGATAAACGAGCAGTACTTC. Translating it yields CASSPGTSGRINEQYF.

The chain employs TRBV5-1 and TRBJ2-7; 8 positions agree with TRBD2. In germline, CDR1 is SGHRS, CDR2 YFSETQ. The CDR3 runs 15 residues. The J segment lost 2 bases and the V segment lost 2 bases, leaving 6 bases of the junction unmatched. The CDR3 coding sequence is TGCGCCAGCAGCTTCCAGCGGGGGCCCACCTACGAGCAGTACTTC. Translating gives CASSFQRGPTYEQYF.

This clonotype occurred a few times. V and J are TRBV10-1 and TRBJ2-2; no clear D gene. V was shortened by 5 bases and J by 2 bases, with 15 bases between the two germline ends. Per germline, CDR1 WNHNN and CDR2 SYGVQD (reference sequence). The CDR3 extends over 16 amino acids. The CDR3 reads CASSPVQAGNTGELFF. CDR3 nucleotides: TGCGCCAGCAGTCCGGTTCAGGCCGGCAACACCGGGGAGCTGTTTTTT.

This clonotype has more than one count but fewer than ten. V is TRBV29-1 and J is TRBJ1-1; TRBD1 is a possible D gene (5 bases). Germline CDR1 is SQVTM and CDR2 is ANQGSEA. Trimming cost V 7 bases and J 6 bases, with 15 bases left between them. CDR3 size: 12 residues. This CDR3 is CSGSDRVSEAFF. CDR3 bases: TGCAGCGGATCCGACAGAGTCTCTGAAGCTTTCTTT.

This clonotype came up many times. The chain joins TRBV28 to TRBJ2-1, with TRBD2 matching over 12 bases. After removal of 6 bases from V and 9 bases from J, the junction contained 12 bases not matched to a gene. The CDR3 has 16 amino acids. Germline lookup yields CDR1 MDHEN and CDR2 SYDVKM. CDR3 sequence (DNA): TGTGCCAGCAGCCCCCTCGGACTAGCGGGAATTAGTGAGCAGTTCTTC. This sequence encodes CASSPLGLAGISEQFF.

This clonotype was observed a handful of times. The chain couples TRBV7-2 to TRBJ2-3; TRBD2 might be the D (6 bases). CDR1 and CDR2 (germline): SGHTA, FQGNSA. The V and J ends lost 5 bases and 2 bases respectively, with 11 bases between them. This CDR3 is 14 amino acids long. Written as DNA, the CDR3 is TGTGCCAGCAGCGGGGACTGGAACACAGATACGCAGTATTTT. It codes for CASSGDWNTDTQYF.

The chain employs TRBV6-2 or TRBV6-3 and TRBJ2-5; no definite D call. Trimming stripped 1 base from V and 4 bases from J, with 4 bases between. Germline assignment: CDR1 MNHEY and CDR2 SVGEGT. This CDR3 has 12 residues. CDR3 region: CASSYWGETQYF. CDR3 DNA: TGTGCCAGCAGTTACTGGGGAGAGACCCAGTACTTC.

Many counts were recorded for this clonotype. The V and J genes are TRBV18 and TRBJ2-7; tentative D call: TRBD1 (6 bases). Trimming cost V 4 bases and J 1 base, with 8 bases left between them. Per germline, CDR1 KGHSH and CDR2 LQKENI. The CDR3 loop spans 13 amino acids. In DNA form, the CDR3 reads TGTGCCAGCTCACGACAGGTTTCCTACGAGCAGTACTTC. It is translated as CASSRQVSYEQYF.

The CDR3: CASKQKREGLGEQYF. The CDR3 DNA reads TGTGCCAGCAAGCAAAAGCGGGAGGGCCTGGGCGAGCAGTACTTC. V is TRBV6-2 or TRBV6-3 and J is TRBJ2-7; 10 bases agree with TRBD2. The CDR3 spans 15 residues. The V gene end was trimmed by 7 bases and the J gene end by 6 bases; junction bases not matched to a gene: 12. Germline CDR1 and CDR2: MNHEY and SVGEGT.

A few counts support this clonotype. This chain uses TRBV21-1 with TRBJ1-1. TRBV21-1 is marked as a pseudogene. The CDR3 is 15 residues long. CDR3 in DNA: TGTGCCAGCAGCAAAAATGACGACGGCCACACTGAAGCTTTCTTT. Translated, it gives CASSKNDDGHTEAFF.

V gene TRBV5-1 combines with J gene TRBJ1-2; 8 bases match TRBD1. V lost 0 bases, J lost 6 bases, and 7 bases stayed unmatched. CDR3 length equals 15 residues. Germline lookup yields CDR1 SGHRS and CDR2 YFSETQ. The CDR3 here is CASSLVAGTGDGYTF. CDR3 nucleotides: TGCGCCAGCAGCTTGGTCGCCGGGACAGGAGATGGCTACACCTTC.

This clonotype was detected a few times. V is TRBV5-1 and J is TRBJ2-1; D unclear. The CDR3 consists of 16 residues. Germline-derived CDR1 and CDR2 are SGHRS and YFSETQ. Trimming stripped 1 base from V and 2 bases from J, with 13 bases between. CDR3 sequence reads: CASSLTVMGTYNEQFF. DNA for the CDR3: TGCGCCAGCAGCTTGACCGTGATGGGCACCTACAATGAGCAGTTCTTC.

Only a few counts were recorded for this clonotype. The rearrangement joins TRBV11-2 to TRBJ2-1; TRBD2 matches at 9 bases. Germline V gene sequence: CDR1 SGHAT, CDR2 FQNNGV. CDR3 length: 16 residues. Trimming cost V 5 bases and J 5 bases; bases outside gene matches: 10. CDR3 in amino acids: CASSRISGRPNNEQFF. Written as DNA, the CDR3 is TGTGCCAGCAGCAGGATTAGCGGGAGACCTAACAATGAGCAGTTCTTC.

Only a few counts were recorded for this clonotype. The CDR3 spells CASTQTSRLAKNIQYF. The CDR3 DNA follows: TGTGCCAGCACCCAAACTAGCAGACTAGCCAAAAACATTCAGTACTTC. This rearrangement joins TRBV2 to TRBJ2-4; a weak D match, TRBD2 (6 bases). V lost 7 bases to trimming and J lost 0 bases, with 16 bases between them. Germline values: CDR1 SNHLY, CDR2 FYNNEI. The CDR3 contains 16 residues.

CDR3 nucleotide sequence: TGTGCCAGCAGTTCTTGGACTAGCGGGAACACCGGGGAGCTGTTTTTT. It is translated as CASSSWTSGNTGELFF. The chain uses TRBV27 and TRBJ2-2; 10 bases match TRBD2. Germline CDR1 MNHEY, CDR2 SMNVEV (reference sequence). V shed 4 bases, J shed 1 base, and the junction held 3 bases outside the gene matches. This CDR3 is built from 16 residues.

The chain couples TRBV20-1 to TRBJ1-1; TRBD1 agrees at 11 bases. The CDR3 is 15 amino acids. In germline, CDR1 is DFQATT, CDR2 SNEGSKA (reference sequence). Unmatched junction bases numbered 8, after V lost 5 bases and J lost 3 bases. DNA of the CDR3: TGCAGTGCTCACCCCGGACAGGGGGCGCACACTGAAGCTTTCTTT. It specifies CSAHPGQGAHTEAFF.

This clonotype was seen at least ten times. This sequence joins TRBV10-3 and TRBJ1-1; maybe TRBD1 (5 bases). Trimming took 7 bases from V and 3 from J, leaving 9 bases between them. CDR3 size: 12 residues. From germline, CDR1 is ENHRY and CDR2 SYGVKD. This CDR3 reads CAIKDRDTEAFF. The CDR3 coding sequence is TGTGCCATCAAAGACAGAGACACTGAAGCTTTCTTT.